Below, 18 T cell receptor beta chains from the same sample are listed, as sequenced in a study of chemoradiotherapy in HPV16-positive cancers. Clones were sequenced by immunoSEQ multiplex PCR, and TCRdb holds only the in-frame ones, with some missing. The data show about 3,000 clones, under 85% seen once. Sequencing used tumor tissue, obtained from a patient who underwent chemoradiotherapy. The receptors originated from a human donor with HPV-associated anogenital cancer.

V usage is TRBV15 and J usage is TRBJ2-1; 9 positions agree with TRBD2. CDR1 LNHNV and CDR2 YYDKDF come from the germline V gene (reference sequence). The trim removed 0 bases at V and 9 bases at J, leaving 12 bases unmatched. There are 17 residues in the CDR3. The CDR3 region is CATSRDKASGARGEQFF. CDR3 DNA sequence: TGTGCCACCAGCAGAGATAAGGCTAGCGGGGCTCGGGGTGAGCAGTTCTTC.

This chain connects TRBV4-2 to TRBJ1-1, with a weak D call TRBD1 (5 bases). Germline values: CDR1 LGHNA, CDR2 YNFKEQ. V was cut by 0 bases and J by 1 base, with 12 bases left in between. The CDR3 has 16 residues. The CDR3 region is CASSQEEGRGNTEAFF. The DNA of the CDR3 is TGTGCCAGCAGCCAAGAGGAGGGGCGCGGGAACACTGAAGCTTTCTTT.

This clone was seen only a few times. CDR3 DNA: TGTGCCAGCAGCCCCGGGACTAGCGGGGGGACAGATACGCAGTATTTT. Amino acid sequence: CASSPGTSGGTDTQYF. The V and J genes are TRBV7-9 and TRBJ2-3, with 15 bases matching TRBD2. The J segment lost 3 bases and the V segment lost 5 bases, leaving 3 bases of the junction unmatched. This CDR3 comprises 16 residues. CDR1 and CDR2 from the germline V gene are SEHNR and FQNEAQ (reference sequence).

CDR3 loop: CASSHIAGGADTQYF. The CDR3 DNA reads as TGTGCCAGCAGCCATATTGCGGGGGGGGCAGATACGCAGTATTTT. This rearrangement joins TRBV5-5 to TRBJ2-3; 9 bases agree with TRBD2. Looked up from germline, CDR1 is SGHKS and CDR2 is YYEKEE (reference sequence). J was trimmed by 4 bases and V by 4 bases; bases with no gene match: 7. This CDR3 has 15 residues.

This clone has only a few counts. The CDR3: CASSQDTGAVSPLHF. The CDR3 bases are TGTGCCAGCAGCCAAGATACAGGGGCCGTGTCACCCCTCCACTTT. The rearrangement links TRBV4-2 to TRBJ1-6, with 7 bases matching TRBD1. The CDR3 covers 15 residues. Germline CDR1 and CDR2: LGHNA and YNFKEQ. With 0 bases clipped from V and 10 bases from J, the junction kept 6 bases outside the gene matches.

The genes are TRBV6-1 and TRBJ2-1; possibly TRBD2 for D (6 bases). The germline V gene encodes CDR1 MNHNS and CDR2 SASEGT. V lost 1 base to trimming and J lost 9 bases, with 13 bases between them. CDR3 length: 14 residues. In DNA form, the CDR3 reads TGTGCCAGCAGTGAAGTAGTCGGGGGAGGTGAGCAGTTCTTC. Translation: CASSEVVGGGEQFF.

The genes are TRBV10-3 and TRBJ2-3, with 8 nucleotides matching TRBD1. The V gene's germline CDR1 is ENHRY and CDR2 SYGVKD. This CDR3 is built from 15 residues. With V trimmed by 9 bases and J by 3 bases, 11 bases remained unmatched. CDR3 loop: CAISVGQAETDTQYF. CDR3 nucleotides: TGTGCCATTAGCGTGGGACAGGCTGAGACAGATACGCAGTATTTT.

This chain links TRBV5-1 with TRBJ1-6, with TRBD1 as a possible D gene (6 bases). Germline V gives CDR1 SGHRS, CDR2 YFSETQ. V dropped 3 bases and J dropped 4 bases, with 11 bases sitting between them. The CDR3 runs to 15 residues. CDR3 amino acids: CASSWDIIYNSPLHF. DNA of the CDR3: TGCGCCAGCAGCTGGGACATTATATATAATTCACCCCTCCACTTT.

In this sample, this clone turned up a few times. This chain joins TRBV6-1 and TRBJ1-5, with D perhaps TRBD1 (5 bases). In germline, CDR1 is MNHNS, CDR2 SASEGT. CDR3 length: 14 residues. The V end was cut by 3 bases, the J end by 7 bases, with 13 bases between. The CDR3 sequence: CASSDMGGAQPQHF. Here the CDR3 DNA reads TGTGCCAGCAGTGATATGGGAGGGGCCCAGCCCCAGCATTTT.

This clone has a handful of counts. The chain combines TRBV7-2 with TRBJ2-7; unclear D gene. Germline-derived CDR1 and CDR2 are SGHTA and FQGNSA. V was trimmed by 3 bases and J by 4 bases, leaving 7 bases between them. CDR3 length: 12 amino acids. CDR3 region: CASSFGSYEQYF. The CDR3 nucleotides are TGTGCCAGCAGCTTTGGGTCGTACGAGCAGTACTTC.

The V and J genes are TRBV30 and TRBJ1-6; 8 nucleotides match TRBD1. The CDR3 consists of 16 residues. CDR1 is GTSNPN, CDR2 SVGIG, per germline (reference sequence). J gave up 7 bases and V 3 bases, and 11 bases lay outside the gene matches. DNA of the CDR3: TGTGCCTGGAGGAAAAGGACAGGGATCGAAAATTCACCCCTCCACTTT. Its translation is CAWRKRTGIENSPLHF.

The chain links TRBV4-3 to TRBJ1-1; D gene unclear. CDR1 and CDR2 from the germline V gene are LGHNA and YSLEER. V was clipped by 5 bases and J by 1 base, with 14 bases between them. This CDR3 comprises 15 residues. The chain's CDR3 is CASSKTWTENTEAFF. The CDR3 DNA reads TGCGCCAGCAGCAAAACGTGGACCGAGAACACTGAAGCTTTCTTT.

The V call is TRBV6-5, the J call TRBJ1-2; TRBD1 might be the D (5 bases). The ends were cut back, 1 base at V and 2 bases at J, with 11 bases in the middle. Germline-derived CDR1 and CDR2 are MNHEY and SVGAGI. The CDR3 spans 15 residues. The CDR3 is CASSYYQGTNYGYTF. The CDR3, as DNA: TGTGCCAGCAGTTACTACCAGGGAACGAACTATGGCTACACCTTC.

In its sample, this clone was seen a few times. The chain links TRBV7-2 to TRBJ2-7; 7 nucleotides agree with TRBD2. The ends lost 5 bases at V and 2 bases at J; junction bases unmatched: 3. The CDR3 contains 13 residues. The germline V gene has CDR1 SGHTA and CDR2 FQGNSA. The CDR3 DNA is TGTGCCAGCAGCCAAGGACTAGCCTACGAGCAGTACTTC. The encoded protein is CASSQGLAYEQYF.

This sequence joins TRBV5-5 and TRBJ1-5; D not certain. Looked up from germline, CDR1 is SGHKS and CDR2 is YYEKEE (reference sequence). V was pared by 3 bases and J by 4 bases, with 5 bases between. The CDR3 has 12 amino acids. The CDR3 DNA sequence: TGTGCCAGCAGCTGGGAGAATCAGCCCCAGCATTTT. It codes for CASSWENQPQHF.

This chain connects TRBV6-4 to TRBJ2-1; TRBD2 aligns across 11 bases. The germline V gene encodes CDR1 MRHNA and CDR2 SNTAGT. The CDR3 runs to 16 residues. J was trimmed by 7 bases and V by 2 bases; bases with no gene match: 7. This chain's CDR3 is CASSDGTSGGKNEQFF. The CDR3 bases are TGTGCCAGCAGTGACGGAACTAGCGGGGGAAAAAATGAGCAGTTCTTC.

Sample share makes this clone large (0.1 to 1%). The J gene is TRBJ1-2, the V gene TRBV30; 9 nucleotides agree with TRBD1. CDR3 length: 14 residues. V trimming: 1 base; J trimming: 7 bases; junction bases outside the gene matches: 7. Germline lookup yields CDR1 GTSNPN and CDR2 SVGIG (reference sequence). The CDR3 reads CAWSADRGRVGYTF. The CDR3 region has the DNA TGTGCCTGGAGTGCGGACAGGGGCCGAGTTGGCTACACCTTC.

This sequence joins TRBV9 and TRBJ2-2, with a weak D call TRBD2 (6 bases). The CDR3 sequence is 16 residues long. V lost 4 bases and J 0 bases, leaving 13 bases between the germline ends. The germline V gene has CDR1 SGDLS and CDR2 YYNGEE. Here the CDR3 DNA reads TGTGCCAGCAGCTCCAGGACTAACCCGAACACCGGGGAGCTGTTTTTT. Its translation: CASSSRTNPNTGELFF.